This T cell receptor (beta chain) was documented in a study of molecular identifiers for immune sequencing clone quantification. TCR libraries were built in bulk with a published protocol and specific TCR primers. TCRdb reanalysed the PCR reads using MiXCR and keeps one entry per CDR3 protein. The profile shows about 65,000 distinct CDR3 sequences, about 18% of them singletons. There are a few counts of this clonotype. A much bigger clone sits one base away, suggesting this may be a read error. The CDR3 loop spans 13 amino acids. The V end was cut by 8 bases, the J end by 7 bases, with 17 bases between.

Material: naive CD8+ T cells from blood, with Jurkat cell RNA spiked in. Described subset: FACS-sorted CD8+CD4-CCR7+CD45RA+ naive T cells. The J gene is TRBJ1-1, the V gene TRBV12-3 or TRBV12-4, with D maybe TRBD1 (5 bases). The sequence derives from a human donor in good health. Some libraries in this study had Jurkat cell RNA spiked in. Written as DNA, the CDR3 is TGTGCCAGCGCCCTCGGTAGGGGAGATGAAGCTTTCTTT. Translation: CASALGRGDEAFF.